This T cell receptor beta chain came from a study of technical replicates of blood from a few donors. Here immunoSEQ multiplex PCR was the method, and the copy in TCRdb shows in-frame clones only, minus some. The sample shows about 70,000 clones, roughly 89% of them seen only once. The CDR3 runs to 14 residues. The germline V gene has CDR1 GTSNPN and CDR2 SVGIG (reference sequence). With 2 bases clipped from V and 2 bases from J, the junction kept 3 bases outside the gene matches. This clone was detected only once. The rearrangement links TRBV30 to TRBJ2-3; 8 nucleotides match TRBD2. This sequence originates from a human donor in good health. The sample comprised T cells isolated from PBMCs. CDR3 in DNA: TGTGCCTGGAGTAACGGGAGGGTCACAGATACGCAGTATTTT. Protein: CAWSNGRVTDTQYF.